This is a list of T cell receptor beta chains from one sample in a study of blood T cell repertoires in COVID-19. Assay used: immunoSEQ multiplex PCR; TCRdb lists only in-frame clones, some missing. In the table there are about 85,000 clones, approximately 79% of which are singletons. Sequencing was carried out using peripheral blood. All receptors derive from a man between 70 and 80 years old with acute or convalescent COVID-19. CDR3s include the opening cysteine and the closing phenylalanine or tryptophan. A D gene is named only where the DNA matches it firmly. Not all rows give a size; the values are once, few, many and, for expanded clones, a class.

abundance,v_gene,j_gene,d_gene,CDR3aa,CDR3nt
NA,TRBV7-3,TRBJ2-2,NA,CASSLRGDNTGELFF,TGTGCCAGCAGCTTAAGAGGCGACAACACCGGGGAGCTGTTTTTT
NA,TRBV12-3/TRBV12-4,TRBJ1-6,TRBD1,CASQGARNSPLHF,TGTGCCAGCCAGGGGGCGAGAAATTCACCCCTCCACTTT
NA,TRBV18,TRBJ1-2,NA,CASSPRGGDGYTF,TGTGCCAGCTCACCACGGGGGGGAGATGGCTACACCTTC
NA,TRBV11-3,TRBJ2-3,TRBD1,CASSPRTGKTDTQYF,TGTGCCAGCAGCCCAAGGACAGGGAAGACAGATACGCAGTATTTT
NA,TRBV11-2,TRBJ2-1,NA,CASSLGASLSHEQFF,TGTGCCAGCAGCTTAGGGGCTTCATTGTCTCATGAGCAGTTCTTC
NA,TRBV15,TRBJ2-7,NA,CATSRDGGTNYEQYF,TGTGCCACCAGCAGAGATGGAGGGACCAACTACGAGCAGTACTTC
NA,TRBV27,TRBJ2-2,TRBD1,CASSLDRANTGELFF,TGTGCCAGCAGCTTGGACAGGGCAAACACCGGGGAGCTGTTTTTT
NA,TRBV24-1,TRBJ1-2,TRBD1,CATSDPGQGDYGYTF,TGTGCCACCAGTGATCCGGGACAGGGGGACTATGGCTACACCTTC
NA,TRBV19,TRBJ1-1,NA,CASSTGGAEAFF,TGTGCCAGTAGTACCGGAGGGGCTGAAGCTTTCTTT
NA,TRBV5-1,TRBJ1-1,NA,CASSLGEKFNTEAFF,TGCGCCAGCAGCTTGGGGGAGAAATTTAACACTGAAGCTTTCTTT
NA,TRBV10-3,TRBJ2-2,NA,CAISQKEHGELFF,TGTGCCATCAGTCAAAAAGAGCACGGGGAGCTGTTTTTT
few,TRBV6-5,TRBJ2-2,TRBD2,CASSYRAGANTGELFF,TGTGCCAGCAGTTACAGGGCGGGGGCGAACACCGGGGAGCTGTTTTTT
NA,TRBV28,TRBJ1-1,NA,CASSLIHRGTEAFF,TGTGCCAGCAGTTTAATACATCGGGGCACTGAAGCTTTCTTT
NA,TRBV7-8,TRBJ1-2,NA,CASSLERGDYGYTF,TGTGCCAGCAGCCTAGAAAGGGGCGACTATGGCTACACCTTC
once,TRBV21-1,TRBJ1-6,NA,CASWTGGKFNNSPLHF,TGTGCCAGCTGGACAGGGGGCAAGTTTAATAATTCACCCCTCCACTTT
NA,TRBV19,TRBJ1-5,NA,CASRGREGDNQPQHF,TGTGCCAGTAGAGGGAGGGAAGGGGACAATCAGCCCCAGCATTTT
NA,TRBV9,TRBJ2-7,NA,CASSVDGWGGEQYF,TGTGCCAGCAGCGTAGATGGCTGGGGCGGTGAGCAGTACTTC
few,TRBV7-8,TRBJ1-5,NA,CASSTAGVRDSNQPQHF,TGTGCCAGCAGCACCGCGGGGGTGAGGGATAGCAATCAGCCCCAGCATTTT
NA,TRBV2,TRBJ2-2,NA,CASRRDQGGELFF,TGTGCCAGCAGGCGGGACCAGGGCGGGGAGCTGTTTTTT
NA,TRBV11-2,TRBJ1-6,NA,CASSFLRSEDSPLHF,TGTGCCAGCAGCTTCCTTCGCTCCGAGGATTCACCCCTCCACTTT
few,TRBV7-2,TRBJ1-6,NA,CASSPRGYNSPLHF,TGTGCCAGCAGCCCCCGGGGGTATAATTCACCCCTCCACTTT
few,TRBV7-9,TRBJ1-4,NA,CAVDGREVEKLFF,TGTGCCGTCGACGGGAGGGAAGTTGAAAAACTGTTTTTT
NA,TRBV15,TRBJ2-5,NA,CATSRDGQETQYF,TGTGCCACCAGCAGAGACGGGCAAGAGACCCAGTACTTC
NA,TRBV11-2,TRBJ2-1,NA,CASSLRGSSYNEQFF,TGTGCCAGCAGCTTAAGGGGGAGCTCCTACAATGAGCAGTTCTTC
few,TRBV19,TRBJ1-1,NA,CASSVTRRGEAFF,TGTGCCAGTAGCGTTACACGTCGGGGGGAAGCTTTCTTT
NA,TRBV5-1,TRBJ2-1,TRBD2,CASSSLQTGGSYNEQFF,TGCGCCAGCAGCTCTCTCCAGACGGGGGGCTCCTACAATGAGCAGTTCTTC
NA,TRBV2,TRBJ1-6,TRBD1,CASRGRGTDSSPLHF,TGTGCCAGCAGGGGGCGAGGGACAGACAGTTCACCCCTCCACTTT
NA,TRBV15,TRBJ1-4,TRBD1,CATSIGTGTNEKLFF,TGTGCCACCAGCATTGGGACAGGGACAAATGAAAAACTGTTTTTT
few,TRBV11-2,TRBJ2-2,NA,CASSLRSGDTGELFF,TGTGCCAGCAGCCTTAGGTCAGGGGATACCGGGGAGCTGTTTTTT
NA,TRBV28,TRBJ2-1,TRBD2,CASSLFSAGGYNEQFF,TGTGCCAGCAGTTTATTCTCAGCGGGGGGTTACAATGAGCAGTTCTTC
NA,TRBV3-1/TRBV3-2,TRBJ1-5,TRBD1,CASSRTGGDQPQHF,TGTGCCAGCAGTCGGACAGGGGGCGATCAGCCCCAGCATTTT
once,TRBV7-9,TRBJ1-2,NA,CASSPAREGYTF,TGTGCCAGCAGCCCCGCGAGGGAGGGCTACACCTTC
NA,TRBV7-8,TRBJ1-2,TRBD1,CASSYLTGTEEGYTF,TGTGCCAGCAGCTACCTGACAGGGACGGAAGAAGGCTACACCTTC
NA,TRBV13,TRBJ2-3,TRBD2,CASSLNGGGSTDTQYF,TGTGCCAGCAGCTTAAACGGGGGAGGGAGCACAGATACGCAGTATTTT
NA,TRBV4-1,TRBJ2-2,TRBD1,CASSQPRGRISGELFF,TGCGCCAGCAGTCAACCCAGGGGGCGCATATCCGGGGAGCTGTTTTTT
NA,TRBV10-3,TRBJ2-2,NA,CAARLDSNTGELFF,TGTGCCGCCCGTCTCGACAGTAACACCGGGGAGCTGTTTTTT
NA,TRBV27,TRBJ2-3,TRBD2,CASSPTGLHPDTQYF,TGTGCCAGCAGTCCTACGGGACTACATCCAGATACGCAGTATTTT
NA,TRBV7-9,TRBJ2-5,TRBD1,CASSRRFADRGRQETQYF,TGTGCCAGCAGTCGCCGATTTGCAGACAGGGGGAGACAAGAGACCCAGTACTTC
NA,TRBV18,TRBJ1-3,NA,CASATGSSGNTIYF,TGTGCCAGCGCTACAGGAAGCTCTGGAAACACCATATATTTT
NA,TRBV5-4,TRBJ2-5,TRBD2,CASSLTSGGQETQYF,TGTGCCAGCAGCTTGACTAGCGGGGGCCAAGAGACCCAGTACTTC
NA,TRBV19,TRBJ2-1,NA,CASSLGGPAGQFF,TGTGCCAGTAGTTTAGGGGGACCAGCGGGGCAGTTCTTC
NA,TRBV28,TRBJ1-6,NA,CASSWGTGDNSPLHF,TGTGCCAGCAGTTGGGGAACCGGGGATAATTCACCCCTCCACTTT
NA,TRBV4-1,TRBJ2-3,TRBD2,CASSHPRGVNTDTQYF,TGCGCCAGCAGCCACCCCCGGGGGGTAAATACAGATACGCAGTATTTT
few,TRBV15,TRBJ2-1,TRBD2,CATSMFSGGADEQFF,TGTGCCACCAGCATGTTCAGCGGGGGGGCCGATGAGCAGTTCTTC
NA,TRBV7-7,TRBJ2-7,TRBD1,CASSRGVGQGLEQYF,TGTGCCAGCAGCCGTGGGGTGGGACAGGGGCTCGAGCAGTACTTC
NA,TRBV2,TRBJ2-1,TRBD1,CASSAGQGYEQFF,TGTGCCAGCAGTGCGGGACAGGGTTATGAGCAGTTCTTC
NA,TRBV7-2,TRBJ2-7,TRBD1,CASSLVGTGGPYEQYF,TGTGCCAGCAGCTTAGTAGGGACAGGGGGCCCTTACGAGCAGTACTTC
NA,TRBV10-1,TRBJ1-2,NA,CASSEGRDIYGYTF,TGCGCCAGCAGTGAGGGAAGGGACATCTATGGCTACACCTTC